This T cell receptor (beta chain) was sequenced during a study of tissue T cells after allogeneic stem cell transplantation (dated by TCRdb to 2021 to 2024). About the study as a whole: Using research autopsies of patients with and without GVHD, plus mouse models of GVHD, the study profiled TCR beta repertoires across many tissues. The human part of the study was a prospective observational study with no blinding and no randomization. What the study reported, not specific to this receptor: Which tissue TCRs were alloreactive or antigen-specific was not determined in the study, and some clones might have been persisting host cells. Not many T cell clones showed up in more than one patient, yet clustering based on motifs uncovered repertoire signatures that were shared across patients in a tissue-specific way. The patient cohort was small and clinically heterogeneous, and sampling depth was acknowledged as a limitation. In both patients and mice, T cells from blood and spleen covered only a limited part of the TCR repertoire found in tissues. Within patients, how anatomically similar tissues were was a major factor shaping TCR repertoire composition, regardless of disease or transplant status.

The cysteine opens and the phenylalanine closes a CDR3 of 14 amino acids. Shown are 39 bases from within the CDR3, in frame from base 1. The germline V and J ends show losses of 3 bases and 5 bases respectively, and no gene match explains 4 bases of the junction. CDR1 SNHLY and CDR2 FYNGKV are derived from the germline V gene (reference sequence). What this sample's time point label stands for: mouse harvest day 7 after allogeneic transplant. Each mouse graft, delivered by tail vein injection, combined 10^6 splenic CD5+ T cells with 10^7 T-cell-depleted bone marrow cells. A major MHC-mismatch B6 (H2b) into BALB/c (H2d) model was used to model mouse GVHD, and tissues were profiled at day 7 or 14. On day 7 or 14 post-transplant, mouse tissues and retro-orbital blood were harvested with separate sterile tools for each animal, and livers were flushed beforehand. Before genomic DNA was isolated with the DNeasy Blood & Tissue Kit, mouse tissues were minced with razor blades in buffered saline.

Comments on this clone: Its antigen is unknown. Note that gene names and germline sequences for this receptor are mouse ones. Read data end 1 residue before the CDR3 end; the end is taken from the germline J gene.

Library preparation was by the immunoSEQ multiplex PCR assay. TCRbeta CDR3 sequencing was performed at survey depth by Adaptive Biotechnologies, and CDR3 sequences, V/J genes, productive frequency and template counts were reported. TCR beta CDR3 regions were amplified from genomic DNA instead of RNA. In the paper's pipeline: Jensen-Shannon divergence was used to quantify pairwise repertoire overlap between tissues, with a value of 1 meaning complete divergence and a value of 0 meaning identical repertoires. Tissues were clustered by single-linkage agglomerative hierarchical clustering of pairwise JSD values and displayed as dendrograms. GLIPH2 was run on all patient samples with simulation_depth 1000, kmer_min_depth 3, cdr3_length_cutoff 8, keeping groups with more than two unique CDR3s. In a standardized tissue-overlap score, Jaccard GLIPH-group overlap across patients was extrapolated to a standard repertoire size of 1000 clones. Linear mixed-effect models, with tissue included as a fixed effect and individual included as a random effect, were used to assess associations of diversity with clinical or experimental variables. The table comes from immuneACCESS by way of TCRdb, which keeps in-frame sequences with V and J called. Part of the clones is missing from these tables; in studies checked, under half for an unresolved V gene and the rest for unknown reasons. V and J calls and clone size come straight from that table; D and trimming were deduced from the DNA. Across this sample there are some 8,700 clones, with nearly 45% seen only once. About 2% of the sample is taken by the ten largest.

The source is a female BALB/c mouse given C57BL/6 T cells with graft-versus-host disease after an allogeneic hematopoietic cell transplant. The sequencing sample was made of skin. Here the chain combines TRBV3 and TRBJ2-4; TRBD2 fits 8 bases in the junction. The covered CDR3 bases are TGTGCCAGCAGCTTCTCCGGGACTGGAAACACCTTGTAC. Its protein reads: CASSFSGTGNTLY. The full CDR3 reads CASSFSGTGNTLYF.